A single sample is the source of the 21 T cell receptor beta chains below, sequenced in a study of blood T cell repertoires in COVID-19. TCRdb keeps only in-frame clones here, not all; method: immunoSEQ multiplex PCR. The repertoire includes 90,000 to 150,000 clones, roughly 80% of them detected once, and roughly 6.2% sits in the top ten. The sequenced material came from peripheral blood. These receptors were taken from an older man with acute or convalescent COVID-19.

The CDR3, as DNA: TGTGCCAGCGAGGGACAGCACTCTGGAAACACCATATATTTT. It is translated as CASEGQHSGNTIYF. The V call is TRBV19, the J call TRBJ1-3; 7 nucleotides line up with TRBD1. V was pared by 9 bases and J by 0 bases, with 5 bases of the junction left unmatched. Germline loops: CDR1 LNHDA, CDR2 SQIVND (reference sequence). There are 14 residues in the CDR3.

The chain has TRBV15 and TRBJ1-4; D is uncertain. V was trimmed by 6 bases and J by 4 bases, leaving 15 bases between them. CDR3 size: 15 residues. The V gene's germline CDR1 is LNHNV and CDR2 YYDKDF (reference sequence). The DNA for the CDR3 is TGTGCCACCAGTACGGGAGGCGGTTATAATGAAAAACTGTTTTTT. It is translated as CATSTGGGYNEKLFF.

CDR3 residues: CASSWRDSLTYEQYF. In nucleotides, the CDR3 is TGCGCCAGCAGCTGGCGGGACAGCTTGACTTACGAGCAGTACTTC. The gene calls are TRBV4-1 and TRBJ2-7, with D perhaps matching TRBD1 (7 bases). The germline V and J ends were trimmed by 5 bases and 4 bases, with 18 bases remaining between them. The CDR3 has 15 residues. Per the germline V gene, CDR1 is MGHRA and CDR2 is YSYEKL.

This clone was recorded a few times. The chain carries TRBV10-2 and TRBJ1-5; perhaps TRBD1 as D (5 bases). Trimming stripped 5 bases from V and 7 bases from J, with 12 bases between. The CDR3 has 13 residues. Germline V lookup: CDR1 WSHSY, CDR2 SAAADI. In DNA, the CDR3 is TGCGCCAGCAGTCAGGGAGGGCGCCAGCCCCAGCATTTT. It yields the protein CASSQGGRQPQHF.

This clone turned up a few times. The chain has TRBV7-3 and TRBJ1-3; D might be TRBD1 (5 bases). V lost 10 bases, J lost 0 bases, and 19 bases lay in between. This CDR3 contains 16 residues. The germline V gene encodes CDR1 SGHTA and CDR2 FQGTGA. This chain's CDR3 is CANGPGLFNSGNTIYF. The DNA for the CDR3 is TGTGCCAACGGTCCAGGGCTCTTTAACTCTGGAAACACCATATATTTT. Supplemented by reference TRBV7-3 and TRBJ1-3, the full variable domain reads GAGVSQTPSNKVTEKGKYVELRCDPISGHTALYWYRQSLGQGPEFLIYFQGTGAADDSGLPNDRFFAVRPEGSVSTLKIQRTERGDSAVYLCANGPGLFNSGNTIYFGEGSWLTVV.

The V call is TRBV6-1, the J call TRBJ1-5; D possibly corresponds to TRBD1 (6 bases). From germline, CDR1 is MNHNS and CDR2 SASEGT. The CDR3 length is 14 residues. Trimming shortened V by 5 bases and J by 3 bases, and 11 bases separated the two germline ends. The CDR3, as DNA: TGTGCCAGCAGTAGAGGGGGAGACAATCAGCCCCAGCATTTT. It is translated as CASSRGGDNQPQHF.

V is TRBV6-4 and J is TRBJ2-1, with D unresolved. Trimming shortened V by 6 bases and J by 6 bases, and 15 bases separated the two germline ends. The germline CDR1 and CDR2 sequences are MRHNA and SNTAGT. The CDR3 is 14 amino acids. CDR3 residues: CASSPMSGFNEQFF. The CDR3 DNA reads TGTGCCAGCAGCCCTATGTCCGGGTTCAATGAGCAGTTCTTC.

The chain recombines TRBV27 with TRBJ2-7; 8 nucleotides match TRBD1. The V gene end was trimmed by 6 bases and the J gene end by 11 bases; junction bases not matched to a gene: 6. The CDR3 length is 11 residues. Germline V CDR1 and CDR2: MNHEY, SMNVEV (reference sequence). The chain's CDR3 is CASRQQGGEYF. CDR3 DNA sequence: TGTGCCAGCAGACAACAGGGGGGTGAGTACTTC.

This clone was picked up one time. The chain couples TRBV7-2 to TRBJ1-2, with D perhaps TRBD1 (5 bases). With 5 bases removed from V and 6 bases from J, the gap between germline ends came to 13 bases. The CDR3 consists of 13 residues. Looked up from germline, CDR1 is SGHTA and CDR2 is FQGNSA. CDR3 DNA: TGTGCCAGCAGCCCTCAGCGGGGGAATGGCTACACCTTC. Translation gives CASSPQRGNGYTF.

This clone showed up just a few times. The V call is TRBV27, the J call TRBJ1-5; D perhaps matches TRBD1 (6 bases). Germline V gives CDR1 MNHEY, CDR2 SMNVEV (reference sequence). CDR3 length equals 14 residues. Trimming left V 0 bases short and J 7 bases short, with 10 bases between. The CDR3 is CASSLSWGGQPQHF. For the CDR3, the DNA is TGTGCCAGCAGTTTATCCTGGGGGGGCCAGCCCCAGCATTTT.

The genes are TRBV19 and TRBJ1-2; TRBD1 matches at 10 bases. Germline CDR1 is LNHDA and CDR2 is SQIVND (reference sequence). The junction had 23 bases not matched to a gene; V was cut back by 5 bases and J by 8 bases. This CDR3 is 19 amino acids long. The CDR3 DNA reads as TGTGCCAGTAGTCCAATCGGGGACAGGGGCGCAACTGGACTAGCCGGCTACACCTTC. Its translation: CASSPIGDRGATGLAGYTF.

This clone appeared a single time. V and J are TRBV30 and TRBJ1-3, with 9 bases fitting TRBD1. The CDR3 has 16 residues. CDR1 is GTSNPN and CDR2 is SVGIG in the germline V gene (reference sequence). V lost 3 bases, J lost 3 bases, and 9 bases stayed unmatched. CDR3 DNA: TGTGCCTGGAGCGCCGACGGGACAGGGCTTGGAAACACCATATATTTT. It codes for CAWSADGTGLGNTIYF.

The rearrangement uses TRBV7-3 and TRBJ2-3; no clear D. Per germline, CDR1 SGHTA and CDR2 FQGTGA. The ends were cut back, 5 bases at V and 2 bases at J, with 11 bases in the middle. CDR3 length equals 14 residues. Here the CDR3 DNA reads TGTGCCAGCAGCCCTGGGCCAGCCACAGATACGCAGTATTTT. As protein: CASSPGPATDTQYF.

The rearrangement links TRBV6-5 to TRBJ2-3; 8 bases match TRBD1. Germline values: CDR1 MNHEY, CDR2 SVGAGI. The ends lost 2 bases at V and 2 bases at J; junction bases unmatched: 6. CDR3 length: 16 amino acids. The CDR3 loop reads CASSYQTGDITDTQYF. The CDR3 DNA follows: TGTGCCAGCAGTTACCAGACAGGGGACATCACAGATACGCAGTATTTT.

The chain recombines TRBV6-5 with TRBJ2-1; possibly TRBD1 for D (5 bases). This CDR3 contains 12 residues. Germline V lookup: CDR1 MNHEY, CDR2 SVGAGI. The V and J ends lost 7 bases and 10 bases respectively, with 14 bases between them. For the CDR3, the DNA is TGTGCCAGCAAGCAGGGTCCGACCGAGCAGTTCTTC. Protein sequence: CASKQGPTEQFF.

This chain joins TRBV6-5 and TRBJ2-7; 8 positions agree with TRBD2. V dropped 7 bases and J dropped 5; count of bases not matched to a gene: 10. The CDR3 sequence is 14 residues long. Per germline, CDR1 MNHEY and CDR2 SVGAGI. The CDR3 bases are TGTGCCAGCACCTATGCGGGAGGCGGGAACGAGCAGTACTTC. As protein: CASTYAGGGNEQYF.

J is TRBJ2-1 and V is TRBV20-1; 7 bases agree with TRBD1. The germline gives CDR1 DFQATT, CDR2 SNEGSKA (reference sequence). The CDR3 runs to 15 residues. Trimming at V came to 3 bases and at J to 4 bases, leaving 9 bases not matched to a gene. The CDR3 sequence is CSASNPGQPYNEQFF. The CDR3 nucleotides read TGCAGTGCTAGTAACCCGGGACAGCCGTACAATGAGCAGTTCTTC.

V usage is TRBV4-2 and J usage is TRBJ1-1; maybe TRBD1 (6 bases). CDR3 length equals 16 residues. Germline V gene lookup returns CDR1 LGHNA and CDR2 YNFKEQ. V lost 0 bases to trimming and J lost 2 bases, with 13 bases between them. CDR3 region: CASSQDIGQKNTEAFF. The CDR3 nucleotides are TGTGCCAGCAGCCAAGATATCGGACAGAAAAACACTGAAGCTTTCTTT.

The CDR3 DNA follows: TGTGCCAGCAGCCGATTGACAGGGAGCTCCTACGAGCAGTACTTC. It specifies CASSRLTGSSYEQYF. This chain connects TRBV7-6 to TRBJ2-7, with TRBD1 matching 7 bases. The CDR3 totals 15 residues. With V trimmed by 5 bases and J by 0 bases, 7 bases remained unmatched. Germline CDR1 and CDR2: SGHVS and FNYEAQ.

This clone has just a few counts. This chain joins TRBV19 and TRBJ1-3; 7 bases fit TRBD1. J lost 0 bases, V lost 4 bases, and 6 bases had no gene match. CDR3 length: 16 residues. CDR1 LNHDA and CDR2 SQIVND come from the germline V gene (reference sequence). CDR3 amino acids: CASSRQGFNSGNTIYF. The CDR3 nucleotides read TGTGCCAGTAGTAGACAGGGCTTCAACTCTGGAAACACCATATATTTT.

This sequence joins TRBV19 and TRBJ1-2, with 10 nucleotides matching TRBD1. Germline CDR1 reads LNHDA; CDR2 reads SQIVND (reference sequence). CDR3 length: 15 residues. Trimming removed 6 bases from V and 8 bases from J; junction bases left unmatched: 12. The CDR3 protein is CASRTGGADYSGYTF. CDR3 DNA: TGTGCCAGTAGGACAGGGGGCGCGGACTATTCGGGCTACACCTTC.